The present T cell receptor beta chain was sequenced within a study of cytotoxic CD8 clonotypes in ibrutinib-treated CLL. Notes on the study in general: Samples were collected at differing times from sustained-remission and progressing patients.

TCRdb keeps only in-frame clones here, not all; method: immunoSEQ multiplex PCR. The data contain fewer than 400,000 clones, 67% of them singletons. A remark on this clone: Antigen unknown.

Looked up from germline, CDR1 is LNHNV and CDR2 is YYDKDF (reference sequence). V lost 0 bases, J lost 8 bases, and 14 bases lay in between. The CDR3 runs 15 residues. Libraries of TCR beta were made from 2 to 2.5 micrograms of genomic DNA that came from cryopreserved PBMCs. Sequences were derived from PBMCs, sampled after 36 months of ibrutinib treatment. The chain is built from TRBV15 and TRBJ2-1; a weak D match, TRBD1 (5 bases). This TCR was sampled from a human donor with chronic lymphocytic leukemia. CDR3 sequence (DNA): TGTGCCACCAGCAGAGAAGACAGTCAGGCCGATGAGCAGTTCTTC. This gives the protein CATSREDSQADEQFF.